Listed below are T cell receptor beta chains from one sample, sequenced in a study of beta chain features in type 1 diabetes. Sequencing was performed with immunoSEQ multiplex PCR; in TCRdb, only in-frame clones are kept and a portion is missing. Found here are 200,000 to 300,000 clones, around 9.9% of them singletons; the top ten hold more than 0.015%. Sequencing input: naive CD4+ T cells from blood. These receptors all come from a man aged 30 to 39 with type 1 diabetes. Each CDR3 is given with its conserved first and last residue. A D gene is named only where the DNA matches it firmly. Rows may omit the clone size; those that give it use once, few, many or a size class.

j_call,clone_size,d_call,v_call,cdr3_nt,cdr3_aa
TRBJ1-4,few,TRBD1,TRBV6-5,TGTGCCAGCAGTTCAGGGACAGGGCGTGAAAAACTGTTTTTT,CASSSGTGREKLFF
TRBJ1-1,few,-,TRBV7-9,TGTGCCAGTCAGGGGCCGATGAACACTGAAGCTTTCTTT,CASQGPMNTEAFF
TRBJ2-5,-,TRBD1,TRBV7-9,TGTGCCAGCAGCTACAGGGGCCAAGAGACCCAGTACTTC,CASSYRGQETQYF
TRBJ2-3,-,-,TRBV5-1,TGCGCCAGCAGCTTTACAGGAATCCCCGATACGCAGTATTTT,CASSFTGIPDTQYF
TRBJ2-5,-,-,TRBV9,TGTGCCAGCAGCGTAGAGGGACATCAAGAGACCCAGTACTTC,CASSVEGHQETQYF
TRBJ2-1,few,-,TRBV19,TGTGCCAGTAGTATTCGCCTTCAGGGCATGGAGCAGTTCTTC,CASSIRLQGMEQFF
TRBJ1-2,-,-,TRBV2,TGTGCCACCTCTGCGGACACCTTC,CATSADTF
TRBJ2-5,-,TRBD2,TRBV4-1,TGCGCCAGCAGCCTGACCGGACTAGCGGTTGGGACCCAGTACTTC,CASSLTGLAVGTQYF
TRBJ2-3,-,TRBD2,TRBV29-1,TGCAGCGTTGAAATGGCGGGGGGGTTCACAGATACGCAGTATTTT,CSVEMAGGFTDTQYF
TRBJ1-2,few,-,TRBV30,TGTGCCTGGAGTGTAGAGGAGGTTGGTGGCTACACCTTC,CAWSVEEVGGYTF
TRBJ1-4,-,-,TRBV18,TGTGCCAGCTCACGAGCGGCAGGAACTAATGAAAAACTGTTTTTT,CASSRAAGTNEKLFF
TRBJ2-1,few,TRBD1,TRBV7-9,TGTGCCAGCAGCTTACTAACAGGGGGCCATGGTGATGAGCAGTTCTTC,CASSLLTGGHGDEQFF
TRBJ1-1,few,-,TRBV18,TGTGCCAGCAGAGGAATGGAGGGCACTGAAGCTTTCTTT,CASRGMEGTEAFF
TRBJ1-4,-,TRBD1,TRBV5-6,TGTGCCAGCAGCCACCTGGGACAGGGGGATGAAAAACTGTTTTTT,CASSHLGQGDEKLFF
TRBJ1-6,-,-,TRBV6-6,TGTGCCAGCAGACTCCCTAATTCACCCCTCCACTTT,CASRLPNSPLHF
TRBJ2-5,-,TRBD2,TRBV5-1,TGCGCCAGCAGCTTGGGACTAGCGGGGGCTCGGGAGACCCAGTACTTC,CASSLGLAGARETQYF
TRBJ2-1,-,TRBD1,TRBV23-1,TGCGCCAGCAGTCAATCTTTAGGGACAGGTTACAATGAGCAGTTCTTC,CASSQSLGTGYNEQFF
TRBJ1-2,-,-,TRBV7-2,TGTGCCAGCAGCCCCCGGACATTCTCCACACATGGCTACACCTTC,CASSPRTFSTHGYTF
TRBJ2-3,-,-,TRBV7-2,TGTGCCAGCAGTCCACAGGGTTTCACAGATACGCAGTATTTT,CASSPQGFTDTQYF
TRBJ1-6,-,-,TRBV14,TGTGCCAGCAGCCAAGACCCCCCCACGGCACAGGGACACTCACCCCTCCACTTT,CASSQDPPTAQGHSPLHF
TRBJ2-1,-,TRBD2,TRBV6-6,TGTGCCAGCGGGACCGGGACTAGCGGATACAATGAGCAGTTCTTC,CASGTGTSGYNEQFF
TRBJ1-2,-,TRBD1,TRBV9,TGTGCCAGCAGCCATGGGACAGACTCCTTTTTTAACTATGGCTACACCTTC,CASSHGTDSFFNYGYTF
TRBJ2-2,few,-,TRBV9,TGTGCCAGCAGCGTAGGTTTGATGGCGAGACAAGTTAACACCGGGGAGCTGTTTTTT,CASSVGLMARQVNTGELFF
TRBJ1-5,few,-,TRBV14,TGTGCCAGCAGCCTACGCTCAGATAATCATCAGCCCCAGCATTTT,CASSLRSDNHQPQHF
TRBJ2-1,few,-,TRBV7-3,TGTGCCAGCAGCTTATGGGGGGGGCAGCGAAATGAGCAGTTCTTC,CASSLWGGQRNEQFF
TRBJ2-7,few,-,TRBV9,TGTGCCAGCAGCCCCCGGACAAGTCTCAACGAGCAGTACTTC,CASSPRTSLNEQYF
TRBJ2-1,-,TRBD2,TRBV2,TGTGCCAGCAGTGAAGCGTTGCGGGGGGGCAGTGAGCAGTTCTTC,CASSEALRGGSEQFF
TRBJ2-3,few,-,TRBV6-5,TGTGCCAGCACCACAGGACGAAATACGCAGTATTTT,CASTTGRNTQYF
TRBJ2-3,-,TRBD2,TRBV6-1,TGTGCCAGCACTCAACGGGGGGGTGATACGCAGTATTTT,CASTQRGGDTQYF
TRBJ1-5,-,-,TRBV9,TGTGCCAGCAGCGTTTCAGTCAATCAGCCCCAGCATTTT,CASSVSVNQPQHF